This T cell receptor (beta chain) was documented in a study of metastatic and nonmetastatic thyroid tumors. On the study more broadly: Repertoires from blood and tumor or nodule tissue of malignant and benign thyroid patients were compared. Study-level points and caveats: Significantly higher TCR beta diversity was reportedly seen in malignant thyroid tumors than benign nodules, in blood and tumor.

The CDR3 length is 15 residues. Trimming removed 2 bases from V and 1 base from J; junction bases left unmatched: 6. Germline CDR1 reads SGHRS; CDR2 reads YFSETQ. Notes on this clone: The antigen is undetermined.

Per the authors' pipeline: The authors used CDR3 differences across clinicopathological groups to build a distant-metastasis classifier for papillary thyroid cancer. With MiXCR, TCRdb reprocessed the PCR reads. TCRdb, not the original authors, processed these V and J calls. The sample holds roughly 57,000 clones, 20% to 25% seen once. Thyroid surgery was performed in patients who had received no treatment beforehand. The clonotype comes from a female donor with papillary thyroid cancer or a benign thyroid nodule (not recorded which). Some clones in this sample may be carry-over from other donors' samples. This chain connects TRBV5-1 to TRBJ2-7; 7 nucleotides agree with TRBD2. What was sequenced was blood. CDR3 DNA sequence: TGCGCCAGCAGCTTTGGCGGGAGTGGGTCCTACGAGCAGTACTTC. Its protein is CASSFGGSGSYEQYF.